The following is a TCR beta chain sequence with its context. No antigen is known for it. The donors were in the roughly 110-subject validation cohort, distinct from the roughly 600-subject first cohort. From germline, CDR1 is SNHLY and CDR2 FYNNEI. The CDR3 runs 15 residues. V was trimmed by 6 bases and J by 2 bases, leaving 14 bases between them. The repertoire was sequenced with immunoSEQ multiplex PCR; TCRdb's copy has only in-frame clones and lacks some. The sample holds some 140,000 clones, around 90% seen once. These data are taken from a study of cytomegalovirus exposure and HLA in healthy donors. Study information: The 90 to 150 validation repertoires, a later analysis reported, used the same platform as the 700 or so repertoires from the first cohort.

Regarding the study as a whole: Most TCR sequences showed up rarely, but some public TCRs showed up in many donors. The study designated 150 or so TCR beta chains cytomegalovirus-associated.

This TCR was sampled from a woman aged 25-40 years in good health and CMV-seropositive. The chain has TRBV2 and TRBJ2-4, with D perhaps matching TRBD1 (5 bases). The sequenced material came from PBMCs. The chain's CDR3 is CASSDKQVSKNIQYF. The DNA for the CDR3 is TGTGCCAGCAGCGACAAACAGGTCTCCAAAAACATTCAGTACTTC.